The clone carrying this T cell receptor (beta chain) appeared a few times. Its matching antigen is unknown. This sample was included in a study of vaccination and CD4 T cells after COVID-19. Study-level information: Culture controls were given either a CEFX pool, an HIV-1 Nef pool, or no peptide. Study-wide results and limits: SARS-CoV-2-reactive clonotypes showed a nonsignificant median rise from approximately 21 to 40. The appearance of a median about 90% of reactive clones in convalescent patients occurred only post-vaccination.

Treatment of the sample: roughly 11-day PBMC culture with coronavirus spike peptide pools or control peptides (ViraFEST assay). The CDR3 extends over 18 amino acids. Germline CDR1 MNHEY, CDR2 SVGEGT. V lost 0 bases to trimming and J lost 0 bases, with 18 bases between them. Sequence data for DNA of cultured CD4+ T cells were generated by the Oncomine TCR Beta short-read assay. A single record per CDR3 protein comes from TCRdb applying MiXCR to the PCR reads. The repertoire holds 20,000 or so distinct CDR3 sequences, about 23% seen once, with 7% to 8.5% in the top ten. The J gene is TRBJ2-7, the V gene TRBV6-2 or TRBV6-3; D tentatively fits TRBD1 or TRBD2 (5 bases each). The sequencing input was cultured CD4+ T cells from blood. The source is a human donor with COVID-19. The CDR3 DNA is TGTGCCAGCAGTTACTCGAGTACCGGGGCCCGACTCTCCTACGAGCAGTACTTC. Its translation: CASSYSSTGARLSYEQYF.